This T cell receptor beta chain was found in a study of T cells after yellow fever vaccination. This clonotype was detected many times. This CDR3 region has 14 residues. The V gene's germline CDR1 is MNHNS and CDR2 SASEGT. Trimming stripped 7 bases from V and 7 bases from J, with 17 bases between. TCRdb reanalysed the 5' RACE reads using MiXCR and keeps one entry per CDR3 protein. The data show some 160,000 distinct CDR3 sequences, with 5.5% to 7.5% seen just once and roughly 2.5% held by the top ten. The sequencing here drew on CD4+ T cells sorted from PBMCs, taken 5 to 6 days after the first yellow fever vaccination. The chain employs TRBV6-1 and TRBJ2-1; D may be TRBD1 (5 bases). This TCR was recovered from a man aged 18-30 years who received the YFV17D yellow fever vaccine. CDR3 in DNA: TGTGCCAGCACGTGGATGGAAGGGGATAATGAGCAGTTCTTC. Protein sequence: CASTWMEGDNEQFF.